This T cell receptor (beta chain) was profiled in a study of cytomegalovirus exposure and HLA in healthy donors. The study's findings and limits: An ancestry cluster, one associated with Asian ancestry, reportedly showed fewer N-insertions than the approximately 650-donor mean in a later analysis.

The study ran its PCR with 60 Vbeta and 13 Jbeta primers. In the original processing: Later analysis identified roughly 82 million unique TCR beta chains, about 12 million shared. Here immunoSEQ multiplex PCR was the method, and the copy in TCRdb shows in-frame clones only, minus some. From that table come the V and J calls and clone size; the DNA was used to work out D and trimming. The table records some 120,000 clones, under 85% of them present only once. V lost 7 bases to trimming and J lost 7 bases, with 11 bases between them. The CDR3 spans 13 residues. Germline-derived CDR1 and CDR2 are ENHRY and SYGVKD. A single count supports this clone. No antigen is known for it.

This chain joins TRBV10-3 and TRBJ1-6; a possible D gene is TRBD1 (5 bases). The receptor was derived from a woman aged 50 to 60 in good health and CMV-seropositive. The sample comprised PBMCs. The CDR3 DNA reads as TGTGCCATCACCGGGGGGGACAATTCACCCCTCCACTTT. As protein: CAITGGDNSPLHF.